Shown below are 3 T cell receptor beta chains from a single sample sequenced in a study of beta chain features in type 1 diabetes. The authors reverse transcribed all of the isolated RNA, so sequencing captured expressed TCRB transcripts. Clones were sequenced by immunoSEQ multiplex PCR, and TCRdb holds only the in-frame ones, with some missing. Of under 250,000 clones listed, roughly 10% are singletons. Material: central memory CD4+ T cells from blood. Receptor source: a man aged 18 to 29 in good health.

This clone was seen repeatedly, ten times or more. The rearrangement links TRBV7-2 to TRBJ2-7; 7 bases agree with TRBD2. V shed 0 bases and J 6 bases; nucleotides not matched to a gene: 11. The CDR3 contains 16 residues. Germline CDR1 and CDR2: SGHTA and FQGNSA. CDR3 in DNA: TGTGCCAGCAGCTTAGCGGGCGGGAGCTCTTTCACCGAGCAGTACTTC. Protein sequence: CASSLAGGSSFTEQYF.

This clone was seen only a few times. CDR3 nucleotide sequence: TGTGCCAGCAGCCAAGTAGGGGCAGGGGGCCCGAATGAAAAACTGTTTTTT. Translation: CASSQVGAGGPNEKLFF. The chain recombines TRBV4-2 with TRBJ1-4; TRBD1 aligns across 8 bases. The V segment lost 1 base and the J segment 5 bases; nucleotides outside the gene matches: 9. Germline-derived CDR1 and CDR2 are LGHNA and YNFKEQ. This CDR3 spans 17 amino acids.

The chain combines TRBV6-1 with TRBJ2-7; the D gene could be TRBD1 or TRBD2 (5 bases each). V shed 2 bases and J shed 7 bases, with 12 bases lying between them. The CDR3 is made up of 13 amino acids. The germline V gene has CDR1 MNHNS and CDR2 SASEGT. In DNA form, the CDR3 reads TGTGCCAGCAGTGAATTGGGAGAGGGGGAGCAGTACTTC. It codes for CASSELGEGEQYF.